This passage covers 11 T cell receptor beta chains from one sample sequenced in a study of preoperative IRX-2 immunotherapy in early breast cancer. Described treatment: preoperative locoregional IRX-2 cytokine immunotherapy. Libraries were prepared by immunoSEQ multiplex PCR; TCRdb keeps only in-frame clonotypes and omits some of them. The sample includes approximately 96,000 clones, roughly 89% of them seen just once. Sequencing used tumor tissue, obtained after IRX-2 immunotherapy. All receptors come from a human donor with breast cancer.

V usage is TRBV6-7 and J usage is TRBJ2-1, with D uncertain. TRBV6-7 is classed as an ORF, of uncertain function. The CDR3 is made up of 14 amino acids. Trimming left V 5 bases short and J 2 bases short, with 10 bases between. As DNA, the CDR3 is TGTGCCAGCAGTGTAGAAAACCCCTACAATGAGCAGTTCTTC. It encodes CASSVENPYNEQFF.

CDR3 coding DNA: TGTGCCAGCTCACCCGTACTGGACGGAGGCCATGGCTACACCTTC. Its protein product is CASSPVLDGGHGYTF. The chain combines TRBV18 with TRBJ1-2, with D hard to call. The V end was cut by 3 bases, the J end by 6 bases, with 17 bases between. Germline assignment: CDR1 KGHSH and CDR2 LQKENI. CDR3 size: 15 residues.

J is TRBJ2-5 and V is TRBV19; 8 bases are shared with TRBD2. The CDR3 spans 14 residues. Germline loops: CDR1 LNHDA, CDR2 SQIVND (reference sequence). The V segment lost 6 bases and the J segment 2 bases; nucleotides outside the gene matches: 5. The CDR3 loop reads CASRQLAGQETQYF. DNA of the CDR3: TGTGCCAGTAGACAGTTAGCGGGGCAAGAGACCCAGTACTTC.

The chain joins TRBV23-1 to TRBJ2-1, with D possibly being TRBD2 (6 bases). TRBV23-1 is identified as an open reading frame with a role that is uncertain. The ends were cut back, 6 bases at V and 9 bases at J, with 24 bases in the middle. This CDR3 has 16 residues. The CDR3, as DNA: TGCGCCAGCAGCCCCCGGGACTCGCGGCGGTCATCTGAGCAGTTCTTC. Protein: CASSPRDSRRSSEQFF.

CDR3 sequence: CASSYVKGTEAFF. CDR3 coding DNA: TGTGCCAGCAGTTATGTCAAGGGGACTGAAGCTTTCTTT. The chain uses TRBV6-8 and TRBJ1-1; the D gene is possibly TRBD1 (5 bases). Trimming took 3 bases from V and 5 from J, leaving 10 bases between them. The germline V gene has CDR1 MNHGY and CDR2 SAAAGT. The CDR3 runs 13 residues.

The genes are TRBV19 and TRBJ2-1; 12 bases agree with TRBD2. Per the germline V gene, CDR1 is LNHDA and CDR2 is SQIVND (reference sequence). After removal of 9 bases from V and 13 bases from J, the junction contained 16 bases not matched to a gene. CDR3 length: 15 residues. CDR3 loop: CASQGLAGNVRLQFF. The CDR3 nucleotides read TGTGCCAGCCAAGGACTAGCGGGAAACGTGAGACTTCAGTTCTTC.

The CDR3 DNA is TGTGCCAGCAGTTACGGCGGACTAGCGGGATACGAGCAGTACTTC. It specifies CASSYGGLAGYEQYF. The J gene is TRBJ2-7, the V gene TRBV6-8, with TRBD2 matching 12 bases. Germline CDR1 is MNHGY and CDR2 is SAAAGT. CDR3 length: 15 amino acids. Trimming removed 2 bases from V and 4 bases from J; junction bases left unmatched: 3.

This clone was seen just once. V gene TRBV12-5 combines with J gene TRBJ1-3; D not resolved. Germline V gene data show CDR1 as LGHNT and CDR2 as FRNRAP. Trimming took off 0 bases at V and 3 bases at J, with 9 bases between the two ends. The CDR3 is 15 amino acids. The CDR3 sequence is CASGLVQILGNTIYF. CDR3 bases: TGTGCTAGTGGTTTGGTCCAGATACTTGGAAACACCATATATTTT.

The chain has TRBV19 and TRBJ1-2; D not certain. The length of the CDR3 is 12 residues. V was cut by 8 bases and J by 8 bases, with 15 bases left in between. Germline V gene lookup returns CDR1 LNHDA and CDR2 SQIVND (reference sequence). DNA for the CDR3: TGTGCCAGTGCGTCTGGACCTACGGGCTACACCTTC. It specifies CASASGPTGYTF.

The rearrangement joins TRBV6-8 to TRBJ2-3; D perhaps matches TRBD1 (6 bases). Trimming took 7 bases from V and 2 from J, leaving 19 bases between them. Germline lookup yields CDR1 MNHGY and CDR2 SAAAGT. The CDR3 covers 16 residues. CDR3 sequence: CASTSRDKGSTDTQYF. CDR3 bases: TGTGCCAGCACCTCCCGGGACAAAGGTTCCACAGATACGCAGTATTTT.

CDR3 sequence: CASSIGLSSYEQYF. The CDR3 coding sequence is TGTGCCAGCTCCATCGGCTTGAGCTCCTACGAGCAGTACTTC. The chain joins TRBV28 to TRBJ2-7; D not resolved. Germline V CDR1 and CDR2: MDHEN, SYDVKM. This CDR3 comprises 14 residues. V lost 8 bases and J lost 0, with 14 bases in between.